What follows is one T cell receptor (beta chain) and its context. Its antigen is undetermined. The method was immunoSEQ multiplex PCR; TCRdb's version includes in-frame clones alone and lacks a portion of them. The sample has approximately 200,000 clones, around 80% seen once. These data are taken from a study of cytomegalovirus exposure and HLA in healthy donors. Study context: The platform used for the 120 validation repertoires matched that of the 600 to 800 first-cohort repertoires, a later analysis reported. Study conclusions and caveats: In vitro checks showed that a few CMV-associated chains really do target CMV antigens.

CDR1 is SGHRS and CDR2 is YFSETQ in the germline V gene. The CDR3 totals 14 residues. Trimming removed 3 bases at V and 6 bases at J, with 14 bases between. The rearrangement links TRBV5-1 to TRBJ2-3; D may be TRBD1 (5 bases). The sequencing input was PBMCs. This TCR was sampled from a woman between 25 and 40 years old in good health and CMV-seronegative. The CDR3 here is CASSSTDQSDTQYF. The CDR3 bases are TGCGCCAGCAGCTCGACAGATCAGTCCGATACGCAGTATTTT.